These T cell receptor beta chains were read from a single sample in a study of T cells after yellow fever vaccination. Using its own MiXCR run on the 5' RACE reads, TCRdb lists one record per CDR3 protein. The sample has 400,000 or so distinct CDR3 sequences, about 6% seen once. Sequencing used PBMCs, obtained 5 days after the yellow fever booster vaccination. The receptors were sampled from a man in his thirties or forties who received the YFV17D yellow fever vaccine. Each CDR3 is given with its conserved first and last residue. A D gene is named only where the DNA matches it firmly. The size field is filled for only some rows; it gives once, few, many or a size class.

V gene: TRBV6-1; clone size: many; J gene: TRBJ1-1; D gene: .; CDR3 protein: CASRASGTSAEAFF; CDR3 DNA: TGTGCCAGCAGAGCCTCCGGGACATCTGCTGAAGCTTTCTTT
V gene: TRBV4-3; clone size: few; J gene: TRBJ1-1; D gene: .; CDR3 protein: CASSPVEAGLNTEAFF; CDR3 DNA: TGCGCCAGCAGCCCCGTCGAGGCAGGGCTGAACACTGAAGCTTTCTTT
V gene: TRBV5-6; clone size: few; J gene: TRBJ2-5; D gene: .; CDR3 protein: CASSLVDHRETQYF; CDR3 DNA: TGTGCCAGCAGCTTAGTGGATCACCGAGAGACCCAGTACTTC
V gene: TRBV11-2; clone size: .; J gene: TRBJ2-1; D gene: .; CDR3 protein: CASSLKVAKYNEQFF; CDR3 DNA: TGTGCCAGCAGCTTAAAGGTAGCGAAGTACAATGAGCAGTTCTTC
V gene: TRBV6-1; clone size: many; J gene: TRBJ1-1; D gene: .; CDR3 protein: CASSRGTQGRTEAFF; CDR3 DNA: TGTGCCAGCAGTCGGGGGACGCAGGGACGGACTGAAGCTTTCTTT
V gene: TRBV7-9; clone size: few; J gene: TRBJ1-1; D gene: .; CDR3 protein: CASSLLQLNTEAFF; CDR3 DNA: TGTGCCAGCAGCTTATTACAGCTGAACACTGAAGCTTTCTTT
V gene: TRBV5-1; clone size: many; J gene: TRBJ2-5; D gene: .; CDR3 protein: CASSEPQETQYF; CDR3 DNA: TGCGCCAGCAGCGAACCCCAAGAGACCCAGTACTTC
V gene: TRBV3-1; clone size: few; J gene: TRBJ2-7; D gene: .; CDR3 protein: CASSLYGAGPGYEQYF; CDR3 DNA: TGTGCCAGCAGCCTATACGGGGCGGGACCGGGATACGAGCAGTACTTC
V gene: TRBV29-1; clone size: few; J gene: TRBJ1-5; D gene: .; CDR3 protein: CSVGSNSNQPQHF; CDR3 DNA: TGCAGCGTTGGCAGTAATAGCAATCAGCCCCAGCATTTT
V gene: TRBV6-2/TRBV6-3; clone size: many; J gene: TRBJ2-1; D gene: .; CDR3 protein: CASSYYGYNEQFF; CDR3 DNA: TGTGCCAGCAGTTACTATGGCTACAATGAGCAGTTCTTC
V gene: TRBV27; clone size: few; J gene: TRBJ2-5; D gene: TRBD2; CDR3 protein: CASTGSGRERAQETQYF; CDR3 DNA: TGTGCCAGCACGGGTAGCGGGAGGGAACGCGCCCAAGAGACCCAGTACTTC
V gene: TRBV7-8; clone size: .; J gene: TRBJ2-2; D gene: .; CDR3 protein: CASSSPPRELFF; CDR3 DNA: TGTGCCAGCAGCTCCCCGCCCCGGGAGCTGTTTTTT
V gene: TRBV24-1; clone size: .; J gene: TRBJ2-1; D gene: .; CDR3 protein: CATSTPLANSYNEQFF; CDR3 DNA: TGTGCCACCAGTACTCCACTAGCTAACTCCTACAATGAGCAGTTCTTC
V gene: TRBV7-2; clone size: .; J gene: TRBJ1-6; D gene: .; CDR3 protein: CASSFLQGSYNSPLHF; CDR3 DNA: TGTGCCAGCAGCTTCTTACAGGGATCCTATAATTCACCCCTCCACTTT
V gene: TRBV28; clone size: many; J gene: TRBJ2-1; D gene: .; CDR3 protein: CASSLGLLQFF; CDR3 DNA: TGTGCCAGCAGTTTAGGACTGCTCCAGTTCTTC
V gene: TRBV5-1; clone size: few; J gene: TRBJ2-1; D gene: .; CDR3 protein: CASNGMPGSYNEQFF; CDR3 DNA: TGCGCCAGCAACGGGATGCCGGGATCCTACAATGAGCAGTTCTTC
V gene: TRBV3-1; clone size: .; J gene: TRBJ1-4; D gene: TRBD1; CDR3 protein: CASSRNPGTVNEKLFF; CDR3 DNA: TGTGCCAGCAGCCGAAATCCCGGGACAGTTAATGAAAAACTGTTTTTT
V gene: TRBV5-1; clone size: few; J gene: TRBJ2-1; D gene: .; CDR3 protein: CASSFQNYNEQFF; CDR3 DNA: TGCGCCAGCAGCTTTCAAAACTACAATGAGCAGTTCTTC
V gene: TRBV4-3; clone size: few; J gene: TRBJ2-5; D gene: TRBD2; CDR3 protein: CASSHRLAGWQTQYF; CDR3 DNA: TGCGCCAGCAGCCACCGACTAGCGGGATGGCAGACCCAGTACTTC
V gene: TRBV7-8; clone size: few; J gene: TRBJ2-2; D gene: .; CDR3 protein: CASSLIGGGEGELFF; CDR3 DNA: TGTGCCAGCAGCTTAATCGGTGGAGGAGAAGGGGAGCTGTTTTTT
V gene: TRBV7-9; clone size: few; J gene: TRBJ2-7; D gene: .; CDR3 protein: CASSVGYGYEQYF; CDR3 DNA: TGTGCCAGCAGCGTTGGTTACGGCTACGAGCAGTACTTC
V gene: TRBV5-4; clone size: few; J gene: TRBJ2-2; D gene: .; CDR3 protein: CASSLVQRQVTGELFF; CDR3 DNA: TGTGCCAGCAGCTTGGTTCAGCGGCAAGTCACCGGGGAGCTGTTTTTT
V gene: TRBV5-4; clone size: .; J gene: TRBJ2-2; D gene: .; CDR3 protein: CASSSADQRSAGELFF; CDR3 DNA: TGTGCCAGCAGCTCGGCCGATCAGCGGAGCGCCGGGGAGCTGTTTTTT
V gene: TRBV20-1; clone size: .; J gene: TRBJ2-1; D gene: TRBD2; CDR3 protein: CSARDRTSGSFNEQFF; CDR3 DNA: TGCAGTGCTAGAGATAGGACTAGCGGGAGTTTCAATGAGCAGTTCTTC
V gene: TRBV7-8; clone size: .; J gene: TRBJ2-1; D gene: TRBD2; CDR3 protein: CASSLLSGTSYNEQFF; CDR3 DNA: TGTGCCAGCAGCTTACTTAGCGGGACCTCCTACAATGAGCAGTTCTTC
V gene: TRBV5-1; clone size: many; J gene: TRBJ2-3; D gene: .; CDR3 protein: CASSLVSDTQYF; CDR3 DNA: TGCGCCAGCAGCTTGGTGTCAGATACGCAGTATTTT
V gene: TRBV12-3/TRBV12-4; clone size: few; J gene: TRBJ2-7; D gene: .; CDR3 protein: CASNRDSSSEQYF; CDR3 DNA: TGTGCCAGCAATCGGGACTCCTCTTCCGAGCAGTACTTC
V gene: TRBV15; clone size: many; J gene: TRBJ1-2; D gene: .; CDR3 protein: CATSREGGGYGYTF; CDR3 DNA: TGTGCCACCAGCAGAGAGGGGGGAGGCTATGGCTACACCTTC
V gene: TRBV9; clone size: few; J gene: TRBJ1-1; D gene: .; CDR3 protein: CASSPGPAGNTEAFF; CDR3 DNA: TGTGCCAGCAGCCCCGGCCCCGCGGGAAACACTGAAGCTTTCTTT
V gene: TRBV5-1; clone size: .; J gene: TRBJ2-5; D gene: .; CDR3 protein: CASSLSRVETQYF; CDR3 DNA: TGCGCCAGCAGCTTGAGCAGGGTCGAGACCCAGTACTTC
V gene: TRBV29-1; clone size: many; J gene: TRBJ2-4; D gene: .; CDR3 protein: CSVDPGDIQYF; CDR3 DNA: TGCAGCGTTGACCCGGGTGACATTCAGTACTTC
V gene: TRBV7-9; clone size: many; J gene: TRBJ1-4; D gene: .; CDR3 protein: CASSLASTDRKLFF; CDR3 DNA: TGTGCCAGCAGCTTAGCCTCGACAGACAGAAAACTGTTTTTT
V gene: TRBV28; clone size: many; J gene: TRBJ1-5; D gene: TRBD1; CDR3 protein: CASSGTNSQGAWSDQPQHF; CDR3 DNA: TGTGCCAGCAGCGGAACCAATAGTCAGGGGGCCTGGTCGGATCAGCCCCAGCATTTT
V gene: TRBV20-1; clone size: many; J gene: TRBJ2-7; D gene: TRBD2; CDR3 protein: CSAIGTSGSASYEQYF; CDR3 DNA: TGCAGTGCAATAGGGACTAGCGGGAGTGCGTCCTACGAGCAGTACTTC
V gene: TRBV4-3; clone size: .; J gene: TRBJ1-2; D gene: .; CDR3 protein: CASSQDHGVARINYGYTF; CDR3 DNA: TGCGCCAGCAGCCAAGATCATGGTGTGGCGCGGATTAACTATGGCTACACCTTC
V gene: TRBV12-3/TRBV12-4; clone size: few; J gene: TRBJ2-2; D gene: .; CDR3 protein: CASIEQGVTGELFF; CDR3 DNA: TGTGCCAGCATCGAACAGGGAGTCACCGGGGAGCTGTTTTTT
V gene: TRBV29-1; clone size: few; J gene: TRBJ2-1; D gene: .; CDR3 protein: CSVGSRLVNEQFF; CDR3 DNA: TGCAGCGTTGGGAGCCGACTAGTCAATGAGCAGTTCTTC
V gene: TRBV7-3; clone size: .; J gene: TRBJ2-1; D gene: .; CDR3 protein: CASSVGSNEQFF; CDR3 DNA: TGTGCCAGCAGCGTGGGGTCAAATGAGCAGTTCTTC
V gene: TRBV20-1; clone size: .; J gene: TRBJ1-5; D gene: .; CDR3 protein: CSARDFTGVQPQHF; CDR3 DNA: TGCAGTGCTAGAGACTTCACCGGGGTCCAGCCCCAGCATTTT
V gene: TRBV2; clone size: .; J gene: TRBJ2-7; D gene: .; CDR3 protein: CASSERGSSEQYF; CDR3 DNA: TGTGCCAGCAGTGAAAGGGGGTCTAGCGAGCAGTACTTC
V gene: TRBV6-5; clone size: many; J gene: TRBJ1-6; D gene: .; CDR3 protein: CASSYSRGTPLHF; CDR3 DNA: TGTGCCAGCAGTTACTCCCGAGGAACACCCCTCCACTTT
V gene: TRBV25-1; clone size: many; J gene: TRBJ2-2; D gene: TRBD1; CDR3 protein: CASSPGQGDTGELFF; CDR3 DNA: TGTGCCAGCAGCCCGGGACAGGGGGACACCGGGGAGCTGTTTTTT
V gene: TRBV5-1; clone size: few; J gene: TRBJ2-1; D gene: TRBD2; CDR3 protein: CASSLGSGRGNEQFF; CDR3 DNA: TGCGCCAGCAGCTTAGGCAGCGGGAGGGGTAATGAGCAGTTCTTC
V gene: TRBV6-1; clone size: .; J gene: TRBJ1-2; D gene: .; CDR3 protein: CASRLLGNYGYTF; CDR3 DNA: TGTGCCAGCAGACTTCTGGGGAACTATGGCTACACCTTC
V gene: TRBV7-2; clone size: .; J gene: TRBJ2-3; D gene: TRBD2; CDR3 protein: CASSEGLAGRWVMQYF; CDR3 DNA: TGTGCCAGCAGCGAGGGACTAGCGGGGAGGTGGGTCATGCAGTATTTT
V gene: TRBV4-2; clone size: .; J gene: TRBJ2-7; D gene: .; CDR3 protein: CASSQVAGQPRGIYEQYF; CDR3 DNA: TGTGCCAGCAGCCAAGTCGCCGGACAGCCCAGGGGAATATACGAGCAGTACTTC
V gene: TRBV12-5; clone size: .; J gene: TRBJ2-5; D gene: TRBD2; CDR3 protein: CASGSGLAFRLETQYF; CDR3 DNA: TGTGCTAGTGGTTCGGGACTAGCGTTCCGGTTGGAGACCCAGTACTTC
V gene: TRBV7-9; clone size: .; J gene: TRBJ2-2; D gene: TRBD2; CDR3 protein: CASTSGGNTGELFF; CDR3 DNA: TGTGCCAGCACCTCGGGAGGCAACACCGGGGAGCTGTTTTTT
V gene: TRBV6-5; clone size: few; J gene: TRBJ2-5; D gene: TRBD1; CDR3 protein: CASSYRGQKETQYF; CDR3 DNA: TGTGCCAGCAGTTATAGGGGACAGAAAGAGACCCAGTACTTC
V gene: TRBV4-3; clone size: few; J gene: TRBJ2-3; D gene: .; CDR3 protein: CASSQDLVGRADTQYF; CDR3 DNA: TGCGCCAGCAGCCAAGATCTCGTGGGAAGGGCAGATACGCAGTATTTT
V gene: TRBV11-2; clone size: few; J gene: TRBJ2-7; D gene: .; CDR3 protein: CASSQSLVEQYF; CDR3 DNA: TGTGCCAGCAGCCAGAGTCTCGTCGAGCAGTACTTC
V gene: TRBV20-1; clone size: few; J gene: TRBJ2-7; D gene: .; CDR3 protein: CSGGEDYEQYF; CDR3 DNA: TGCAGTGGTGGGGAGGACTACGAGCAGTACTTC
V gene: TRBV12-3/TRBV12-4; clone size: many; J gene: TRBJ2-1; D gene: TRBD2; CDR3 protein: CASSPRAAGGTEQFF; CDR3 DNA: TGTGCCAGCAGTCCCCGTGCGGCGGGAGGTACTGAGCAGTTCTTC